A selection of T cell receptor beta chains follows, all from one sample in a study of blood T cell repertoires in COVID-19. TCRdb's copy holds only in-frame clones and misses some; the assay was immunoSEQ multiplex PCR. The sample lists approximately 120,000 clones, 85% to 90% seen once, with around 3% in the top ten. Sequencing used peripheral blood. Receptor source: a woman of 80 years or more with COVID-19, enrolled during active disease. CDR3s include the opening cysteine and the closing phenylalanine or tryptophan. D genes are given only for firm matches. Rows give clone size only sometimes, using once, few, many, or a class for an expanded clone.

J | V | size | D | length | DNA | CDR3
TRBJ2-7 | TRBV6-5 | - | - | 13 | TGTGCCAGCAGGCAGGGGAGCTCCTACGAGCAGTACTTC | CASRQGSSYEQYF
TRBJ1-3 | TRBV30 | - | - | 13 | TGTGCCTGGAAATCTCCCCTCGGGGACACCATATATTTT | CAWKSPLGDTIYF
TRBJ2-1 | TRBV28 | - | - | 14 | TGTGCCAGCAGACCCCCAGGCCCCCACAATGAGCAGTTCTTC | CASRPPGPHNEQFF
TRBJ2-7 | TRBV6-2/TRBV6-3 | - | TRBD2 | 15 | TGTGCCAGCAGTTCCCCGGGACTAGCGGGATGGGAGCAGTACTTC | CASSSPGLAGWEQYF
TRBJ2-1 | TRBV5-8 | - | TRBD2 | 17 | TGTGCCAGCAGCCTCCCGGGACTAGCATCCTCCTACAATGAGCAGTTCTTC | CASSLPGLASSYNEQFF
TRBJ2-7 | TRBV5-7 | once | TRBD1 | 15 | TGTGCCAGCAGCTTGGGGACAGGGCTTATCTACGAGCAGTACTTC | CASSLGTGLIYEQYF
TRBJ2-7 | TRBV5-4 | - | TRBD2 | 17 | TGTGCCAGCAGCCGTCGGTTGGGCGGGAGGGAAACCTACGAGCAGTACTTC | CASSRRLGGRETYEQYF
TRBJ2-5 | TRBV7-8 | - | TRBD2 | 13 | TGTGCCAGCAGCGGGGGGGGTGTTGAGACCCAGTACTTC | CASSGGGVETQYF
TRBJ1-4 | TRBV7-9 | - | - | 15 | TGTGCCAGCAGCTTCGACAGCGCAACTAATGAAAAACTGTTTTTT | CASSFDSATNEKLFF
TRBJ1-6 | TRBV28 | - | - | 15 | TGTGCCAGCAGTTTGCCGAGCTCCTATAATTCACCCCTCCACTTT | CASSLPSSYNSPLHF
TRBJ2-7 | TRBV7-2 | once | TRBD2 | 15 | TGTGCCAGCAGCTTAGTAGCGGGGACCTCCTACGAGCAGTACTTC | CASSLVAGTSYEQYF
TRBJ2-2 | TRBV12-5 | - | - | 19 | TGTGCTAGTGGTTTGGTACAAGGTACAGGACACTTGAACACCGGGGAGCTGTTTTTT | CASGLVQGTGHLNTGELFF
TRBJ1-2 | TRBV5-1 | - | TRBD1 | 15 | TGCGCCAGCAGCTTGTCTTTATGGGACAGGAGTGGCTACACCTTC | CASSLSLWDRSGYTF
TRBJ2-5 | TRBV7-9 | - | - | 15 | TGTGCCAGCAGCTTAGGGGACACAATCCAAGAGACCCAGTACTTC | CASSLGDTIQETQYF
TRBJ2-2 | TRBV19 | - | - | 14 | TGTGCCAGTGGGAGAACGGGGTGGACCGGGGAGCTGTTTTTT | CASGRTGWTGELFF
TRBJ2-7 | TRBV11-1 | - | - | 14 | TGTGCCAGCAGTTGGACGGGAAGCTCCTACGAGCAGTACTTC | CASSWTGSSYEQYF
TRBJ1-2 | TRBV28 | - | - | 11 | TGTGCCAGCAGTGGAGGATATGGCTACACCTTC | CASSGGYGYTF
TRBJ2-5 | TRBV9 | - | TRBD1 | 17 | TGTGCCAGCAGCGTAGGATACAGGGGGCGGGTGGAAGAGACCCAGTACTTC | CASSVGYRGRVEETQYF
TRBJ2-1 | TRBV4-3 | - | - | 13 | TGCGCCAGCAGCCAAACTAGCAACAATGAGCAGTTCTTC | CASSQTSNNEQFF
TRBJ1-5 | TRBV21-1 | many | - | 14 | TGTGCCAGCAGCATACAGGGGCCCCATCAGCCCCAGCATTTT | CASSIQGPHQPQHF
TRBJ2-1 | TRBV6-6 | - | - | 16 | TGTGCCAGCAGTTCCCCTTCGGGATCCCCCCTCAATGAGCAGTTCTTC | CASSSPSGSPLNEQFF
TRBJ2-7 | TRBV28 | - | - | 14 | TGTGCCAGCAGTTTTGGACAGCCCGCCAACGAGCAGTACTTC | CASSFGQPANEQYF
TRBJ1-3 | TRBV7-9 | - | - | 13 | TGTGCCAGCAGCTTATTTTTAGGAAACACCATATATTTT | CASSLFLGNTIYF
TRBJ1-2 | TRBV18 | - | TRBD1 | 12 | TGTGCCAGCTCGGAGGGACAGGTCGGCTACACCTTC | CASSEGQVGYTF
TRBJ1-5 | TRBV7-2 | - | - | 14 | TGTGCCAGCAGCTTAGCCGGGGGGGCTCAGCCCCAGCATTTT | CASSLAGGAQPQHF
TRBJ1-2 | TRBV28 | - | - | 12 | TGTGCCAGCAGAGGGAGTAACTATGGCTACACCTTC | CASRGSNYGYTF
TRBJ1-6 | TRBV6-5 | - | - | 15 | TGTGCCAGCAGTTACACGCAGGGTCATAATTCACCCCTCCACTTT | CASSYTQGHNSPLHF
TRBJ1-2 | TRBV9 | - | TRBD1 | 13 | TGTGCCAGCAGCGAAGGACAGGGTTACGGCTACACCTTC | CASSEGQGYGYTF
TRBJ1-1 | TRBV11-2 | - | - | 13 | TGTGCCAGCAGCTTAGATCCCGGGTTGGAAGCTTTCTTT | CASSLDPGLEAFF
TRBJ2-1 | TRBV7-6 | - | TRBD2 | 16 | TGTGCCAGCAGCCCGAAAACTAGCGGGGCTTACAATGAGCAGTTCTTC | CASSPKTSGAYNEQFF
TRBJ2-5 | TRBV5-5 | once | - | 13 | TGTGCCAGCAGCACCGGCTTCGGGGAGACCCAGTACTTC | CASSTGFGETQYF
TRBJ1-1 | TRBV5-8 | - | TRBD1 | 14 | TGTGCCAGCAGGCTACAGGGGGCGAACACTGAAGCTTTCTTT | CASRLQGANTEAFF
TRBJ1-1 | TRBV29-1 | - | - | 13 | TGCAGCCCAACACGCTCCCTGGACACTGAAGCTTTCTTT | CSPTRSLDTEAFF
TRBJ1-2 | TRBV5-4 | - | - | 15 | TGTGCCAGCAGCTTGGCGGGTGTGGGGAGCTATGGCTACACCTTC | CASSLAGVGSYGYTF
TRBJ1-2 | TRBV6-2/TRBV6-3 | - | - | 16 | TGTGCCAGCAGTTACATCCGGGGAGGGCCGCGGCGTGGCTACACCTTC | CASSYIRGGPRRGYTF
TRBJ1-6 | TRBV27 | - | - | 14 | TGTGCCAGCAGTTTATCGCGGCAGAATTCACCCCTCCACTTT | CASSLSRQNSPLHF
TRBJ1-1 | TRBV27 | - | TRBD1 | 15 | TGTGCCAGCAGTAACGACAGGGGGATGAACACTGAAGCTTTCTTT | CASSNDRGMNTEAFF
TRBJ2-5 | TRBV3-1/TRBV3-2 | - | - | 18 | TGTGCCAGCAGCCAAGAAAATGGGGGCGGGCAACACCAAGAGACCCAGTACTTC | CASSQENGGGQHQETQYF
TRBJ1-6 | TRBV7-2 | few | TRBD1 | 16 | TGTGCCAGCAGCAAAGACGCCGGGACAGCCCACCTACCCCTCCACTTT | CASSKDAGTAHLPLHF
TRBJ1-1 | TRBV2 | - | - | 15 | TGTGCCAGCAGTGGAAGCGACCGGGGAAACACTGAAGCTTTCTTT | CASSGSDRGNTEAFF
TRBJ2-5 | TRBV29-1 | - | - | 13 | TGCAGCGTCGCTGGACCCCCGGGGGAGACCCAGTACTTC | CSVAGPPGETQYF
TRBJ2-2 | TRBV11-2 | few | - | 14 | TGTGCCAGCAGCGCTCGACAGTACACCGGGGAGCTGTTTTTT | CASSARQYTGELFF
TRBJ1-6 | TRBV28 | - | TRBD1 | 15 | TGTGCCAGCAGCCCTACCACAGGGGGTTATTCACCCCTCCACTTT | CASSPTTGGYSPLHF
TRBJ2-2 | TRBV5-1 | - | - | 16 | TGCGCCAGCAGCTTGGATTCCAGGGGGAACACCGGGGAGCTGTTTTTT | CASSLDSRGNTGELFF
TRBJ2-5 | TRBV27 | - | TRBD1 | 12 | TGTGCCAGCAGGACGACAGGGGGGGCCCAGTACTTC | CASRTTGGAQYF
TRBJ2-6 | TRBV2 | - | - | 15 | TGTGCCAGCATGGCAGGGGCCTCTGGGGCCAACGTCCTGACTTTC | CASMAGASGANVLTF
TRBJ2-7 | TRBV5-6 | - | TRBD1 | 15 | TGTGCCAGCAGCTCCTCCGGGACAGGAGACTACGAGCAGTACTTC | CASSSSGTGDYEQYF
TRBJ2-7 | TRBV6-6 | once | TRBD2 | 15 | TGTGCCAGCAGCCAGACTAGCGGGACCCTTCTCGAGCAGTACTTC | CASSQTSGTLLEQYF
TRBJ1-1 | TRBV7-9 | few | - | 15 | TGTGCCAGCAGCTTATCCCGTGGAGAGAACACTGAAGCTTTCTTT | CASSLSRGENTEAFF
TRBJ1-4 | TRBV5-5 | - | - | 11 | TGTGCCAGCAGCTCGAATGAAAAACTGTTTTTT | CASSSNEKLFF
TRBJ2-7 | TRBV11-2 | - | TRBD2 | 15 | TGTGCCAGCAGCTTAGAGGCTAGCGGGCTCTACGAGCAGTACTTC | CASSLEASGLYEQYF
TRBJ1-6 | TRBV5-1 | few | - | 12 | TGCGCCAGCAGCTCGCAGGATTCACCCCTCCACTTT | CASSSQDSPLHF
TRBJ2-1 | TRBV5-6 | - | TRBD2 | 15 | TGTGCCAGCAGCTTGGGGCTAGCGGGAGTGAATGAGCAGTTCTTC | CASSLGLAGVNEQFF